The next 18 T cell receptor beta chains were all read from a single sample in a study of T cell changes during pregnancy in multiple sclerosis. TCRdb's table, derived via immunoSEQ multiplex PCR, lists solely in-frame clones and lacks some. The profile shows 84,000 or so clones, 94% of them singletons. Sequences were derived from peripheral blood, sampled in the third trimester of pregnancy. All receptors derive from a female donor with multiple sclerosis, enrolled in a pregnancy study.

The chain recombines TRBV4-1 with TRBJ2-2, with a tentative D call TRBD1 (6 bases). The germline CDR1 and CDR2 sequences are MGHRA and YSYEKL. V was clipped by 2 bases and J by 5 bases, with 15 bases between them. This CDR3 contains 16 residues. The CDR3 DNA sequence: TGCGCCAGCAGCCAAACGTCAGGGGTATCGACCGGGGAGCTGTTTTTT. Its protein is CASSQTSGVSTGELFF.

The gene calls are TRBV7-6 and TRBJ2-5; 9 nucleotides line up with TRBD1. This CDR3 contains 15 residues. CDR1 SGHVS and CDR2 FNYEAQ come from the germline V gene. J gave up 3 bases and V 7 bases, and 9 bases lay outside the gene matches. The CDR3 region is CASTDPGTGKETQYF. The DNA for the CDR3 is TGTGCCAGCACCGACCCCGGGACAGGGAAAGAGACCCAGTACTTC.

J is TRBJ2-3 and V is TRBV9; perhaps TRBD2 as D (6 bases). Germline CDR1 and CDR2: SGDLS and YYNGEE. CDR3 size: 13 residues. V was clipped by 0 bases and J by 11 bases, with 13 bases between them. This CDR3 reads CASSVVGEGGQYF. The CDR3, as DNA: TGTGCCAGCAGCGTAGTAGGTGAGGGAGGGCAGTATTTT.

This clone was counted between two and nine times. The chain employs TRBV4-1 and TRBJ2-2; a possible D gene is TRBD1 (5 bases). With 0 bases removed from V and 1 base from J, the gap between germline ends came to 6 bases. CDR1 is MGHRA and CDR2 is YSYEKL in the germline V gene. CDR3 length equals 15 residues. CDR3 in DNA: TGCGCCAGCAGCCAAGATACAGGGAACACCGGGGAGCTGTTTTTT. Amino acids: CASSQDTGNTGELFF.

The chain combines TRBV5-6 with TRBJ2-5, with TRBD1 identical over 7 bases. CDR3 length: 14 amino acids. V lost 2 bases and J lost 5; bases outside the gene matches: 6. Germline assignment: CDR1 SGHDT and CDR2 YYEEEE. The CDR3 sequence: CASSFGQAWETQYF. In DNA form, the CDR3 reads TGTGCCAGCAGCTTCGGACAGGCGTGGGAGACCCAGTACTTC.

Concerning this clone itself: This sample also contains other DNA sequences that code for the same CDR3. This chain links TRBV6-4 with TRBJ2-3, with 10 bases that match TRBD1. The germline CDR1 and CDR2 sequences are MRHNA and SNTAGT. This CDR3 is built from 15 residues. J lost 4 bases, V lost 0 bases, and 1 base had no gene match. The chain's CDR3 is CASSDSGQGADTQYF. The CDR3 DNA reads as TGTGCCAGCAGTGACTCTGGACAGGGGGCAGATACGCAGTATTTT.

The chain's CDR3 is CASSPIIRDRVFYEQYF. Here the CDR3 DNA reads TGTGCCAGCAGCCCCATAATCCGGGACAGGGTCTTCTACGAGCAGTACTTC. The gene calls are TRBV27 and TRBJ2-7; TRBD1 matches 9 bases. The CDR3 sequence is 17 residues long. Trimming cost V 6 bases and J 3 bases; bases outside gene matches: 15. Germline V lookup: CDR1 MNHEY, CDR2 SMNVEV (reference sequence).

This chain links TRBV7-2 with TRBJ2-1, with TRBD1 matching over 8 bases. The CDR3 contains 15 residues. The J segment lost 4 bases and the V segment lost 7 bases, leaving 9 bases of the junction unmatched. Germline V gene data show CDR1 as SGHTA and CDR2 as FQGNSA. CDR3 region: CASTSDRGSYNEQFF. CDR3 nucleotide sequence: TGTGCCAGCACCAGCGACAGGGGATCTTACAATGAGCAGTTCTTC.

The rearrangement uses TRBV19 and TRBJ2-1; 11 positions match TRBD1. The germline CDR1 and CDR2 sequences are LNHDA and SQIVND (reference sequence). The CDR3 is 16 residues long. Trimming took 6 bases from V and 2 from J; bases not matched to a gene: 6. The CDR3 DNA reads TGTGCCAGTAGGCAACGGGACAGGGGGACCTACAATGAGCAGTTCTTC. Encoded protein: CASRQRDRGTYNEQFF.

CDR3 DNA sequence: TGTGCCAGCAGTGTGGCGGTTTACGAGCAGTACTTC. Protein product: CASSVAVYEQYF. V gene TRBV2 combines with J gene TRBJ2-7; no clear D gene. CDR3 length: 12 residues. CDR1 is SNHLY, CDR2 FYNNEI, per germline. V was cut by 4 bases and J by 4 bases, with 8 bases left in between.

The chain carries TRBV5-4 and TRBJ2-4; D remains unclear. This CDR3 has 14 residues. CDR1 is SGHNT, CDR2 YYREEE, per germline (reference sequence). V gave up 2 bases and J gave up 2 bases, with 8 bases separating them. CDR3 nucleotide sequence: TGTGCCAGCAGCTTATATGGGCCCAAAAACATTCAGTACTTC. Its translation: CASSLYGPKNIQYF. The variable domain in full, with the rest retrieved from reference TRBV5-4 and TRBJ2-4, is ETGVTQSPTHLIKTRGQQVTLRCSSQSGHNTVSWYQQALGQGPQFIFQYYREEENGRGNFPPRFSGLQFPNYSSELNVNALELDDSALYLCASSLYGPKNIQYFGAGTRLSVL.

The gene calls are TRBV5-6 and TRBJ2-7; TRBD2 is a possible D gene (6 bases). Trimming shortened V by 5 bases and J by 5 bases, and 11 bases separated the two germline ends. The CDR3 is 12 amino acids. The V gene's germline CDR1 is SGHDT and CDR2 YYEEEE. The CDR3 region is CASSFGGNEQYF. The CDR3, as DNA: TGTGCCAGCAGTTTCGGGGGTAACGAGCAGTACTTC.

The chain has TRBV28 and TRBJ2-5; TRBD2 matches 10 bases. The length of the CDR3 is 14 residues. The V gene end was trimmed by 7 bases and the J gene end by 3 bases; junction bases not matched to a gene: 5. Germline V gene data show CDR1 as MDHEN and CDR2 as SYDVKM. CDR3 amino acids: CASNPLAGEETQYF. The CDR3 bases are TGTGCCAGCAATCCTCTAGCGGGGGAAGAGACCCAGTACTTC. The entire variable domain, with the rest obtained from reference TRBV28 and TRBJ2-5, is as follows: DVKVTQSSRYLVKRTGEKVFLECVQDMDHENMFWYRQDPGLGLRLIYFSYDVKMKEKGDIPEGYSVSREKKERFSLILESASTNQTSMYLCASNPLAGEETQYFGPGTRLLVL.

The V and J genes are TRBV7-9 and TRBJ1-3; D not resolved. The CDR3 loop spans 14 amino acids. With 5 bases removed from V and 2 bases from J, the gap between germline ends came to 10 bases. Germline V gene lookup returns CDR1 SEHNR and CDR2 FQNEAQ (reference sequence). The CDR3 reads CASSPLGAGNTIYF. The CDR3 DNA reads as TGTGCCAGCAGCCCTCTAGGAGCTGGAAACACCATATATTTT.

The chain carries TRBV19 and TRBJ2-1; TRBD2 aligns across 7 bases. CDR1 and CDR2 from the germline V gene are LNHDA and SQIVND (reference sequence). The J segment lost 2 bases and the V segment lost 5 bases, leaving 6 bases of the junction unmatched. The CDR3 covers 15 residues. The DNA for the CDR3 is TGTGCCAGTAGTCCTAGCGGTGGAGCCTACAATGAGCAGTTCTTC. Its translation is CASSPSGGAYNEQFF.

The chain combines TRBV7-9 with TRBJ2-3, with a possible D match to TRBD1 (6 bases). The V gene lost 4 bases and the J gene lost 3 bases, with 23 bases spanning the gap. Germline CDR1 is SEHNR and CDR2 is FQNEAQ (reference sequence). The length of the CDR3 is 18 residues. This chain's CDR3 is CASSSPLPDLTGTDTQYF. The CDR3 DNA reads as TGTGCCAGCAGCTCTCCCCTCCCGGACTTAACAGGGACAGATACGCAGTATTTT. Based on the CDR3 plus reference TRBV7-9 and TRBJ2-3, the full variable domain is DTGVSQNPRHKITKRGQNVTFRCDPISEHNRLYWYRQTLGQGPEFLTYFQNEAQLEKSRLLSDRFSAERPKGSFSTLEIQRTEQGDSAMYLCASSSPLPDLTGTDTQYFGPGTRLTVL.

This chain uses TRBV4-1 with TRBJ1-1; D remains ambiguous. Trimming took 3 bases from V and 11 from J, leaving 10 bases between them. The germline V gene has CDR1 MGHRA and CDR2 YSYEKL. The CDR3 spans 11 residues. CDR3 amino acids: CASSHSLEAFF. The CDR3 DNA sequence: TGCGCCAGCAGCCACTCCTTGGAGGCTTTCTTT.

The chain is built from TRBV10-2 and TRBJ2-5, with D tentatively TRBD1 (5 bases). Germline assignment: CDR1 WSHSY and CDR2 SAAADI. The CDR3 is made up of 14 amino acids. V shed 4 bases and J shed 5 bases, with 14 bases lying between them. CDR3: CASSVDRQLETQYF. CDR3 bases: TGCGCCAGCAGTGTTGACAGACAGCTGGAGACCCAGTACTTC.